This T cell receptor beta chain was identified in a study of blood T cells in healthy people across ages. It was with a sample-barcoded 5' primer and a J-beta primer mix that a second PCR of about 6 to 12 cycles was run. TCRdb reanalysed the 5' RACE reads using MiXCR and keeps one entry per CDR3 protein. Of around 780,000 distinct CDR3 sequences detected, approximately 60% appear once; the ten largest clones hold 20% to 30%. This clonotype has more than one count but fewer than ten. Looked up from germline, CDR1 is SQVTM and CDR2 is ANQGSEA. The CDR3 is 11 residues long. The V end was cut by 7 bases, the J end by 7 bases, with 10 bases between.

Sequencing was performed on blood. This sequence joins TRBV29-1 and TRBJ1-4; D gene uncertain. This clonotype was obtained from a man aged 40-50 years in good health. CDR3 bases: TGCAGCGCGACGGGATTTGAAAAACTGTTTTTT. Amino acids: CSATGFEKLFF.